This T cell receptor beta chain was documented in a study of cytomegalovirus exposure and HLA in healthy donors. The study ran its PCR with 60 Vbeta and 13 Jbeta primers. TCRdb's table, derived via immunoSEQ multiplex PCR, lists solely in-frame clones and lacks some. The table lists roughly 190,000 clones, about four fifths of them singletons. Germline values: CDR1 LNHDA, CDR2 SQIVND (reference sequence). The ends were cut back, 5 bases at V and 5 bases at J, with 15 bases in the middle. The length of the CDR3 is 14 residues. The V call is TRBV19, the J call TRBJ1-1; the D is unclear. This TCR came from a woman aged 45 to 65 in good health and CMV-seronegative. Sequences were obtained from PBMCs. The CDR3 nucleotides are TGTGCCAGTAGTCCCCCCGGGGTCGGAACTGAAGCTTTCTTT. As protein: CASSPPGVGTEAFF.